Listed here are 32 T cell receptor beta chains from one sample, sequenced in a study of siplizumab effects on memory and regulatory T cells. The table came from immunoSEQ multiplex PCR; TCRdb's copy has only in-frame clones and leaves some out. The sample lists roughly 100,000 clones; 93% were seen once. Sequencing was done on a sample of CD8+ T cells sorted from blood. The receptors were sampled from a human donor in good health.

The J gene is TRBJ1-3, the V gene TRBV27; TRBD1 agrees at 9 bases. J lost 5 bases, V lost 4 bases, and 6 bases had no gene match. The CDR3 has 15 amino acids. Germline assignment: CDR1 MNHEY and CDR2 SMNVEV (reference sequence). CDR3 in DNA: TGTGCCAGCAGTTGGAATTACAGGGGGCGAAACACCATATATTTT. This translates into CASSWNYRGRNTIYF.

The CDR3 DNA is TGTGCCAGCAGCCAATCGACAACTGGGACAGCCAACTATGGCTACACCTTC. It is translated as CASSQSTTGTANYGYTF. The J gene is TRBJ1-2, the V gene TRBV16; 7 bases are a match to TRBD1. CDR1 is KGHSY and CDR2 is FQNENV in the germline V gene. After removal of 0 bases from V and 2 bases from J, the junction contained 9 bases not matched to a gene. The CDR3 has 17 residues.

The chain links TRBV4-1 to TRBJ2-3; possible D gene TRBD2, 5 bases. This CDR3 has 15 amino acids. V lost 1 base, J lost 5 bases, and 13 bases lay in between. From germline, CDR1 is MGHRA and CDR2 YSYEKL. The CDR3 DNA reads TGCGCCAGCAGCCAAGTCACAGAGACTATAGATACGCAGTATTTT. Translated: CASSQVTETIDTQYF.

This chain joins TRBV11-2 and TRBJ2-7; perhaps TRBD2 as D (6 bases). Germline assignment: CDR1 SGHAT and CDR2 FQNNGV. Trimming took 1 base from V and 2 from J, leaving 12 bases between them. There are 15 residues in the CDR3. The CDR3 region is CASSLGGALPYEQYF. In DNA form, the CDR3 reads TGTGCCAGCAGCTTAGGCGGGGCCCTACCCTACGAGCAGTACTTC.

The V call is TRBV4-1, the J call TRBJ2-1; 11 nucleotides align to TRBD2. Losses at the gene ends were 3 bases for V and 6 bases for J; bases not matched to a gene: 7. Germline CDR1 MGHRA, CDR2 YSYEKL. The length of the CDR3 is 16 residues. The CDR3 loop reads CASSHPLAGAFNEQFF. In DNA, the CDR3 is TGCGCCAGCAGCCACCCACTAGCGGGGGCTTTCAATGAGCAGTTCTTC.

This clone showed up just once. This chain joins TRBV5-6 and TRBJ1-4; D call uncertain. CDR3 length: 14 amino acids. The germline CDR1 and CDR2 sequences are SGHDT and YYEEEE. The germline V and J ends were trimmed by 0 bases and 4 bases, with 7 bases remaining between them. The CDR3 bases are TGTGCCAGCAGCTTGGACGGGAGTAATGAAAAACTGTTTTTT. It codes for CASSLDGSNEKLFF.

The chain carries TRBV19 and TRBJ2-2; unclear D gene. The CDR3 is made up of 13 amino acids. V gave up 4 bases and J gave up 4 bases, with 7 bases separating them. The germline gives CDR1 LNHDA, CDR2 SQIVND (reference sequence). CDR3 sequence reads: CASSTDITGELFF. The DNA of the CDR3 is TGTGCCAGTAGTACCGACATCACCGGGGAGCTGTTTTTT.

V gene TRBV7-8 combines with J gene TRBJ1-2; 9 bases line up with TRBD1. The trim removed 5 bases at V and 4 bases at J, leaving 11 bases unmatched. From germline, CDR1 is SGHVS and CDR2 FQNEAQ. The CDR3 loop spans 16 amino acids. The CDR3 loop reads CASSKQPGQGVYGYTF. The CDR3 DNA is TGTGCCAGCAGCAAACAACCGGGACAGGGAGTCTATGGCTACACCTTC.

The J gene is TRBJ2-1, the V gene TRBV7-6; TRBD2 matches 8 bases. The CDR3 consists of 16 residues. The V segment lost 3 bases and the J segment 3 bases; nucleotides outside the gene matches: 7. Germline-derived CDR1 and CDR2 are SGHVS and FNYEAQ. CDR3 DNA sequence: TGTGCCAGCAGCTTTTCGGCGGGGGGCCTCTACAATGAGCAGTTCTTC. It translates to CASSFSAGGLYNEQFF.

The V call is TRBV13, the J call TRBJ2-5; a weak D match, TRBD2 (5 bases). The V gene's germline CDR1 is PRHDT and CDR2 FYEKMQ (reference sequence). The germline V and J ends were trimmed by 4 bases and 5 bases, with 14 bases remaining between them. This CDR3 spans 14 amino acids. The CDR3: CASSSDGVRETQYF. The CDR3 DNA reads TGTGCCAGCAGCTCAGACGGGGTACGGGAGACCCAGTACTTC.

The chain employs TRBV4-2 and TRBJ2-1; 12 bases are shared with TRBD2. J was trimmed by 5 bases and V by 4 bases; bases with no gene match: 12. The CDR3 runs 18 residues. The germline V gene has CDR1 LGHNA and CDR2 YNFKEQ. CDR3 amino acids: CASSLALAGGALNNEQFF. CDR3 in DNA: TGTGCCAGCAGCCTCGCGCTAGCGGGGGGGGCACTGAACAATGAGCAGTTCTTC.

This clone has just one count. The DNA of the CDR3 is TGTGCCAGCAGCCTAGCGGGAAACTCCTACAATGAGCAGTTCTTC. Its translation: CASSLAGNSYNEQFF. The genes are TRBV27 and TRBJ2-1; 9 nucleotides align to TRBD2. V was pared by 6 bases and J by 0 bases, with 3 bases of the junction left unmatched. Germline V gives CDR1 MNHEY, CDR2 SMNVEV (reference sequence). The CDR3 length is 15 residues.

The chain links TRBV7-9 to TRBJ2-5; D might be TRBD2 (5 bases). Trimming removed 6 bases at V and 4 bases at J, with 15 bases between. CDR1 and CDR2 from the germline V gene are SEHNR and FQNEAQ (reference sequence). The length of the CDR3 is 14 residues. The CDR3 protein is CASRTFGEGETQYF. DNA for the CDR3: TGTGCCAGCAGGACCTTCGGGGAAGGAGAGACCCAGTACTTC.

J is TRBJ1-1 and V is TRBV19, with D possibly matching TRBD1 (6 bases). Trimming shortened V by 1 base and J by 5 bases, and 11 bases separated the two germline ends. This CDR3 spans 14 amino acids. CDR1 LNHDA and CDR2 SQIVND come from the germline V gene (reference sequence). CDR3 DNA sequence: TGTGCCAGTAGTATAGGCGCAGGGGTGACTGAAGCTTTCTTT. As protein: CASSIGAGVTEAFF.

The chain couples TRBV5-1 to TRBJ1-2; 7 bases fit TRBD1. After removal of 0 bases from V and 8 bases from J, the junction contained 4 bases not matched to a gene. This CDR3 spans 13 amino acids. Germline V gene lookup returns CDR1 SGHRS and CDR2 YFSETQ. The CDR3 protein is CASSLEGGAGYTF. CDR3 in DNA: TGCGCCAGCAGCTTGGAAGGGGGCGCAGGCTACACCTTC.

The J gene is TRBJ1-1, the V gene TRBV4-2, with D possibly being TRBD1 (6 bases). V lost 4 bases and J 6 bases, leaving 15 bases between the germline ends. CDR1 is LGHNA, CDR2 YNFKEQ, per germline. The CDR3 extends over 14 amino acids. CDR3: CASSPEQGGAEAFF. The CDR3 nucleotides are TGTGCCAGCAGCCCCGAACAGGGTGGTGCTGAAGCTTTCTTT.

This rearrangement joins TRBV7-9 to TRBJ1-5; D remains ambiguous. This CDR3 is built from 14 residues. In germline, CDR1 is SEHNR, CDR2 FQNEAQ (reference sequence). The V gene lost 4 bases and the J gene lost 4 bases, with 11 bases spanning the gap. CDR3 protein: CASSSGASNQPQHF. The CDR3 DNA is TGTGCCAGCAGCTCGGGAGCAAGTAATCAGCCCCAGCATTTT.

This clone was observed a handful of times. The rearrangement joins TRBV27 to TRBJ1-5; the match to TRBD1 covers 7 bases. Per germline, CDR1 MNHEY and CDR2 SMNVEV (reference sequence). This CDR3 has 15 residues. With V trimmed by 2 bases and J by 3 bases, 4 bases remained unmatched. This CDR3 is CASSLTQGPNQPQHF. The CDR3, as DNA: TGTGCCAGCAGTTTAACACAGGGGCCCAATCAGCCCCAGCATTTT.

This clone has just a few counts. V is TRBV9 and J is TRBJ1-1; D gene uncertain. Germline-derived CDR1 and CDR2 are SGDLS and YYNGEE. The CDR3 runs 13 residues. V lost 7 bases to trimming and J lost 6 bases, with 16 bases between them. The CDR3: CASGRYARAEAFF. The DNA of the CDR3 is TGTGCCAGCGGACGTTATGCGAGGGCTGAAGCTTTCTTT. The whole variable domain, remainder taken from reference TRBV9 and TRBJ1-1, is DSGVTQTPKHLITATGQRVTLRCSPRSGDLSVYWYQQSLDQGLQFLIQYYNGEERAKGNILERFSAQQFPDLHSELNLSSLELGDSALYFCASGRYARAEAFFGQGTRLTVV.

The chain is built from TRBV19 and TRBJ1-5, with D uncertain. Trimming took 2 bases from V and 8 from J, leaving 10 bases between them. The germline gives CDR1 LNHDA, CDR2 SQIVND (reference sequence). The CDR3 is made up of 13 amino acids. CDR3 bases: TGTGCCAGTAGTATAACTCTTGCTGAGCCCCAGCATTTT. It is translated as CASSITLAEPQHF. Together with reference TRBV19 and TRBJ1-5, the CDR3 gives the full variable domain: DGGITQSPKYLFRKEGQNVTLSCEQNLNHDAMYWYRQDPGQGLRLIYYSQIVNDFQKGDIAEGYSVSREKKESFPLTVTSAQKNPTAFYLCASSITLAEPQHFGDGTRLSIL.

The rearrangement uses TRBV6-1 and TRBJ1-1, with TRBD1 identical over 7 bases. Germline V gene lookup returns CDR1 MNHNS and CDR2 SASEGT. V trimming: 6 bases; J trimming: 4 bases; junction bases outside the gene matches: 5. CDR3 length: 13 amino acids. The CDR3 loop reads CASRIRDSTEAFF. In DNA, the CDR3 is TGTGCCAGCAGGATCCGGGACAGCACTGAAGCTTTCTTT.

J is TRBJ2-2 and V is TRBV6-5; 10 nucleotides align to TRBD1. The CDR3 contains 14 residues. From germline, CDR1 is MNHEY and CDR2 SVGAGI. V gave up 4 bases and J gave up 7 bases; unmatched junction bases: 3. CDR3 protein: CASSWDRGIGELFF. The CDR3 nucleotides read TGTGCCAGCAGTTGGGACAGGGGAATCGGGGAGCTGTTTTTT.

CDR3 sequence: CASSPRRGIMNTEAFF. CDR3 coding DNA: TGCGCCAGCAGCCCACGGAGGGGGATAATGAACACTGAAGCTTTCTTT. This sequence joins TRBV5-1 and TRBJ1-1, with D possibly matching TRBD1 (6 bases). CDR1 is SGHRS and CDR2 is YFSETQ in the germline V gene. V dropped 4 bases and J dropped 0 bases, with 16 bases sitting between them. The CDR3 loop spans 16 amino acids.

The V gene is TRBV11-3, the J gene TRBJ1-1; D not certain. V gave up 3 bases and J gave up 1 base, with 6 bases separating them. This CDR3 is built from 13 residues. Looked up from germline, CDR1 is SGHNT and CDR2 is YENEEA. CDR3 in DNA: TGTGCCAGCAGCTTTGTTGAGAACACTGAAGCTTTCTTT. Its protein product is CASSFVENTEAFF. The full variable domain, in which reference TRBV11-3 and TRBJ1-1 provide the parts outside the CDR3, is EAGVVQSPRYKIIEKKQPVAFWCNPISGHNTLYWYLQNLGQGPELLIRYENEEAVDDSQLPKDRFSAERLKGVDSTLKIQPAELGDSAVYLCASSFVENTEAFFGQGTRLTVV.

V is TRBV11-3 and J is TRBJ2-1; unclear D gene. From germline, CDR1 is SGHNT and CDR2 YENEEA. The V gene lost 4 bases and the J gene lost 2 bases, with 3 bases spanning the gap. The CDR3 length is 12 residues. CDR3 residues: CASSSTYNEQFF. The CDR3 coding sequence is TGTGCCAGCAGCTCCACCTACAATGAGCAGTTCTTC.

The chain has TRBV13 and TRBJ2-2; D not resolved. Trimming took 5 bases from V and 4 from J, leaving 8 bases between them. The CDR3 has 13 residues. Germline V gene lookup returns CDR1 PRHDT and CDR2 FYEKMQ (reference sequence). Here the CDR3 reads CASSPWGTGELFF. In nucleotides, the CDR3 is TGTGCCAGCAGCCCCTGGGGCACCGGGGAGCTGTTTTTT.

The chain links TRBV14 to TRBJ2-7; D ambiguous. There are 14 residues in the CDR3. Trimming took 1 base from V and 1 from J, leaving 8 bases between them. Per the germline V gene, CDR1 is SGHDN and CDR2 is FVKESK. The chain's CDR3 is CASSQGVGSYEQYF. The CDR3 DNA reads as TGTGCCAGCAGCCAAGGGGTGGGGTCCTACGAGCAGTACTTC.

The chain links TRBV6-5 to TRBJ2-1, with 11 bases that match TRBD2. CDR1 MNHEY and CDR2 SVGAGI come from the germline V gene. V lost 6 bases to trimming and J lost 2 bases; unmatched junction nucleotides: 0. This CDR3 is built from 14 residues. CDR3 bases: TGTGCCAGCAGACTAGCGGGAGCCTACAATGAGCAGTTCTTC. It encodes CASRLAGAYNEQFF.

This clone has only one observation. V gene TRBV7-9 combines with J gene TRBJ2-7, with D unclear. Germline assignment: CDR1 SEHNR and CDR2 FQNEAQ (reference sequence). The CDR3 has 15 amino acids. Trimming shortened V by 3 bases and J by 2 bases, and 14 bases separated the two germline ends. CDR3 sequence: CASSFGGGGTYEQYF. The CDR3 DNA is TGTGCCAGCAGCTTTGGTGGTGGCGGAACCTACGAGCAGTACTTC.

The gene calls are TRBV4-1 and TRBJ2-1; maybe TRBD2 (5 bases). V was shortened by 1 base and J by 4 bases, with 8 bases between the two germline ends. Germline V gene lookup returns CDR1 MGHRA and CDR2 YSYEKL. The CDR3 contains 14 residues. CDR3: CASSQGSGYNEQFF. The CDR3 nucleotides read TGCGCCAGCAGCCAAGGGAGCGGTTACAATGAGCAGTTCTTC.

The chain has TRBV25-1 and TRBJ1-5; D remains unclear. Trimming removed 1 base from V and 2 bases from J, with 6 bases in between. Germline CDR1 and CDR2: MGHDK and SYGVNS. The CDR3 runs to 14 residues. The CDR3 nucleotides are TGTGCCAGCAGTGAATGGGGTCGCAATCAGCCCCAGCATTTT. It codes for CASSEWGRNQPQHF.

The CDR3 region is CAISVSGSPGELFF. The DNA of the CDR3 is TGTGCCATCAGTGTGAGCGGGTCCCCCGGGGAGCTGTTTTTT. V usage is TRBV10-3 and J usage is TRBJ2-2; weak D call: TRBD2 (6 bases). The CDR3 extends over 14 amino acids. Trimming removed 4 bases from V and 6 bases from J, with 12 bases in between. Germline V gene sequence: CDR1 ENHRY, CDR2 SYGVKD.